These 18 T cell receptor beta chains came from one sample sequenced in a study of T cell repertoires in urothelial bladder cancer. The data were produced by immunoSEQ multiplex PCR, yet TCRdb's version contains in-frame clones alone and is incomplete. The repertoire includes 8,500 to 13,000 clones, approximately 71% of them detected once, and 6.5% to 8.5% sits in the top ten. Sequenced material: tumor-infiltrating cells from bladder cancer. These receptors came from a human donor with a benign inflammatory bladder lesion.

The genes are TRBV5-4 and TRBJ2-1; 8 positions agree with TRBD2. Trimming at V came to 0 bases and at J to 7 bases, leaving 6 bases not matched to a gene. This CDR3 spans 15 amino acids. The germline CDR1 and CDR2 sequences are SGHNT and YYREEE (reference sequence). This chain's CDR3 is CASSLVRRGENEQFF. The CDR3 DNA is TGTGCCAGCAGCTTGGTACGGCGGGGGGAAAATGAGCAGTTCTTC.

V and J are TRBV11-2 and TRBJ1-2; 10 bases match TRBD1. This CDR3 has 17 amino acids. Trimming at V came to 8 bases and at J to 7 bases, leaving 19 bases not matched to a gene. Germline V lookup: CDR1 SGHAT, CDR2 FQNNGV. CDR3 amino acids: CASGDQLGTGAARGYTF. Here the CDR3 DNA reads TGTGCCAGCGGGGACCAACTGGGGACAGGGGCAGCTCGTGGCTACACCTTC.

The CDR3 coding sequence is TGTGCCAGCAGCCCGGACAGGAACACCGGGGAGCTGTTTTTT. It translates to CASSPDRNTGELFF. The chain recombines TRBV13 with TRBJ2-2; D might be TRBD1 (6 bases). Germline V gene lookup returns CDR1 PRHDT and CDR2 FYEKMQ (reference sequence). The germline V and J ends were trimmed by 5 bases and 1 base, with 8 bases remaining between them. There are 14 residues in the CDR3.

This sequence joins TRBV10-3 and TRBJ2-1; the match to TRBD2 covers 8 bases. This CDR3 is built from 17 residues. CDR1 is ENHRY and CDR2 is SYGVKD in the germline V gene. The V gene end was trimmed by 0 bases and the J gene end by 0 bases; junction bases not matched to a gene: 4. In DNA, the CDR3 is TGTGCCATCAGTGAGTCGAAGCGGGGGATCTCCTACAATGAGCAGTTCTTC. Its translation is CAISESKRGISYNEQFF.

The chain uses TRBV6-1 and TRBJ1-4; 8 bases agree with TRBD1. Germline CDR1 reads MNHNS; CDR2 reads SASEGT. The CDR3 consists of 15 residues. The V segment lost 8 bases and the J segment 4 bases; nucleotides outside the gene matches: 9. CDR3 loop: CASLGVTGVNEKLFF. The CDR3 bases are TGTGCCAGCTTGGGAGTGACAGGGGTTAATGAAAAACTGTTTTTT.

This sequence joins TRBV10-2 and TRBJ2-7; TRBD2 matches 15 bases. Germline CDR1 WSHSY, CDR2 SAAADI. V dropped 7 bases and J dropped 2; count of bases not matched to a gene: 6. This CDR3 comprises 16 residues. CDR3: CASTGLAGGLPYEQYF. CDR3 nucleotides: TGCGCCAGCACCGGACTAGCGGGGGGGCTCCCCTACGAGCAGTACTTC.

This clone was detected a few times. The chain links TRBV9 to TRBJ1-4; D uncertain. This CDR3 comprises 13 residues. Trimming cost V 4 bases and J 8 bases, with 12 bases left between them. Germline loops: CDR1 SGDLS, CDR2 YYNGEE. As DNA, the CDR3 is TGTGCCAGCAGCCCCCTGGCGGGAGAAAAACTGTTTTTT. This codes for CASSPLAGEKLFF.

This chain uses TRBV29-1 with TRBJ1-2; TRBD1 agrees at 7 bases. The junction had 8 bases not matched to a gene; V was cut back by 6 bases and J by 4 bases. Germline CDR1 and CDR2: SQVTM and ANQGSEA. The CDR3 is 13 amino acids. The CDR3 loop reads CSVATGKGYGYTF. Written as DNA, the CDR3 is TGCAGCGTCGCGACAGGGAAAGGCTATGGCTACACCTTC.

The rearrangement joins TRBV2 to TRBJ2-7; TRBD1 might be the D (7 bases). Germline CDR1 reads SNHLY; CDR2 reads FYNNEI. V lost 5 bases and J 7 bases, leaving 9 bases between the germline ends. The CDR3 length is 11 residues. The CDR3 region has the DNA TGTGCCAGCAGTCAGGGGGGAGAGCAGTACTTC. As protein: CASSQGGEQYF.

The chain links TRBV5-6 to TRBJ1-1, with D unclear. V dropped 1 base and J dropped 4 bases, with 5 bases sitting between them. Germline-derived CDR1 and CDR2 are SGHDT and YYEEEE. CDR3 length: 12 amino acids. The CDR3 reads CASSLRPTEAFF. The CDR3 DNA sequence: TGTGCCAGCAGCTTGAGACCCACTGAAGCTTTCTTT.

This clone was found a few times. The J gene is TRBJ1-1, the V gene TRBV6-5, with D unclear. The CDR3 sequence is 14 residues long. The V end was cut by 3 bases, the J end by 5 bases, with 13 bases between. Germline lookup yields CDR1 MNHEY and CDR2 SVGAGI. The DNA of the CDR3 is TGTGCCAGCAGTTATTCGAACGGGAGGACTGAAGCTTTCTTT. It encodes CASSYSNGRTEAFF.

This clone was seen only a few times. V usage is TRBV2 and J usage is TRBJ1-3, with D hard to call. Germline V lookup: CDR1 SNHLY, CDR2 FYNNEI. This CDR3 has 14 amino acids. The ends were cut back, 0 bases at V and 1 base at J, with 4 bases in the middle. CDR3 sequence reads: CASSEARSGNTIYF. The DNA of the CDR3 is TGTGCCAGCAGTGAAGCCCGGTCTGGAAACACCATATATTTT. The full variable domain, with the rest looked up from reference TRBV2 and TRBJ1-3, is EPEVTQTPSHQVTQMGQEVILRCVPISNHLYFYWYRQILGQKVEFLVSFYNNEISEKSEIFDDQFSVERPDGSNFTLKIRSTKLEDSAMYFCASSEARSGNTIYFGEGSWLTVV.

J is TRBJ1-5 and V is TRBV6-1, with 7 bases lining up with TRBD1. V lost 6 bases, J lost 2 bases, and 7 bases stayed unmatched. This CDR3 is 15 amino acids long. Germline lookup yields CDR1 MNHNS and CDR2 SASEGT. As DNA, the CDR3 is TGTGCCAGCAGCCAACAGGGGCGCGGCAATCAGCCCCAGCATTTT. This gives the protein CASSQQGRGNQPQHF.

CDR3 protein: CASSQGRPVQGAGAFF. DNA for the CDR3: TGTGCCAGCAGTCAAGGACGCCCTGTTCAGGGGGCAGGAGCTTTCTTT. The chain couples TRBV11-1 to TRBJ1-1, with 8 bases identical to TRBD1. Germline trimming cut 6 bases from V and 10 bases from J; bases unmatched to any gene: 19. The CDR3 totals 16 residues. Germline V lookup: CDR1 SGHAT, CDR2 FQDESV (reference sequence).

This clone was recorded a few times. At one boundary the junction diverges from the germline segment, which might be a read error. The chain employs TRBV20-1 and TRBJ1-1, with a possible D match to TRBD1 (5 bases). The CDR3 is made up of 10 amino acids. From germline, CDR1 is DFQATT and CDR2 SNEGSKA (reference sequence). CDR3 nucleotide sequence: TGCAGTGCTGGGGGAGTGAGAATAGGCTTT. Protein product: CSAGGVRIGF.

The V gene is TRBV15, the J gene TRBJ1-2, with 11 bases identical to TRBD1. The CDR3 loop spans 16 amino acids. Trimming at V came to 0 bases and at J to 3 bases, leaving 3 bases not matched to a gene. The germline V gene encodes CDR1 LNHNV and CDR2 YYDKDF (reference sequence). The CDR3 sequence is CATSRERTGGDYGYTF. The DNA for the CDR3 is TGTGCCACCAGCAGAGAGAGGACAGGGGGCGACTATGGCTACACCTTC.

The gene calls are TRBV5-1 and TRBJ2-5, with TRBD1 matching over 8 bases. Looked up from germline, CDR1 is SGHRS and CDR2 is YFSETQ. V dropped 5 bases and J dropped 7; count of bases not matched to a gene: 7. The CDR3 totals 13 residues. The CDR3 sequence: CASSEGQGGTQYF. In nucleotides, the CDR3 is TGCGCCAGCAGTGAAGGACAGGGTGGGACCCAGTACTTC.

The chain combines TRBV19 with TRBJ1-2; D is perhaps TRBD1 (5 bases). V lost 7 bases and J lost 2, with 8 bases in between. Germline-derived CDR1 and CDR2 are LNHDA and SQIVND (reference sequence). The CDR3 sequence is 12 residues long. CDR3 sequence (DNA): TGTGCCAGTACGGGGCAGAACTATGGCTACACCTTC. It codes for CASTGQNYGYTF.